This T cell receptor (beta chain) was documented in a study of CD4 and CD8 cells across lung adenocarcinoma regions. The germline V gene encodes CDR1 MNHNS and CDR2 SASEGT. The CDR3 has 15 residues. Each CDR3 protein gets one entry after TCRdb re-called the PCR reads with MiXCR. This table holds under 13,000 distinct CDR3 sequences, approximately 55% found once. The chain carries TRBV6-1 and TRBJ2-1; 9 bases line up with TRBD1. Judging by the DNA end, TRBJ2-7 fits better; the J call may be wrong. The receptor's source is a male donor with lung adenocarcinoma. The CD4 and CD8 labels of this study may be unreliable. Sequencing was done on a sample of CD4+ T cells from the center of a lung tumor. CDR3 coding DNA: TGTGCCAGCAGTGAAAGGGGGACAGGGTCCTACGAGCAGTACTTC. Its translation: CASSERGTGSYEQYF.